This T cell receptor beta chain appears in the sequencing data of a study of brain metastases from non-small cell lung cancer. Study outcomes and limitations: Brain metastases had lower T-cell infiltration than primary tumors. Expanded T-cell clones appeared in approximately 64% of brain metastases over primaries. Brain metastases shared most TCR repertoire with primaries, with sparse T cells.

Remarks on this clone: The antigen is unknown.

Assay used: immunoSEQ multiplex PCR; TCRdb lists only in-frame clones, some missing. The sample has about 1,200 clones, around four fifths seen once. Sequenced material: tissue from a brain metastasis. The clonotype was recovered from a donor at least 40 years old with non-small cell lung cancer.

The CDR3 spells CSVTGTGGSYGYTF. In DNA form, the CDR3 reads TGCAGCGTTACCGGGACAGGGGGCAGCTATGGCTACACCTTC. The rearrangement links TRBV29-1 to TRBJ1-2, with 12 nucleotides matching TRBD1. Per the germline V gene, CDR1 is SQVTM and CDR2 is ANQGSEA. V dropped 5 bases and J dropped 4; count of bases not matched to a gene: 5. CDR3 length equals 14 residues.